The TCR beta chain under discussion was sequenced for a study of cytomegalovirus exposure and HLA in healthy donors. The CDR3 covers 14 residues. From germline, CDR1 is SGHTA and CDR2 FQGNSA. 13 Jbeta primers and 60 Vbeta primers were used for the PCR. Profiling relied on immunoSEQ multiplex PCR, and the TCRdb table lists in-frame clones only, not all of them. The table lists about 160,000 clones, 60% to 80% of them singletons. This clone has just one count. Sequencing was performed on PBMCs. The source is a man between 60 and 70 years old in good health and CMV-seronegative. The chain links TRBV7-2 to TRBJ2-5; TRBD2 matches 11 bases. The DNA end is more similar to TRBJ2-7, so the J call may be wrong. In DNA, the CDR3 is TGTGCCAGCAGCGAACTAGCGGGGGTTGGCGAGCAGTACTTC. Translating gives CASSELAGVGEQYF.